This T cell receptor beta chain was documented in a study of Ad26.COV2.S vaccination and SARS-CoV-2 variants (dated by TCRdb to the early 2020s). Looking at the study overall: Donors in the vaccine arm were drawn from COV1001, a multicentre, randomized, double-blind, placebo-controlled phase I-IIa trial testing Ad26.COV2.S in healthy adults. Ad26.COV2.S was administered intramuscularly at 5 x 10^10 or 1 x 10^11 viral particles, either as a single shot or as two shots given 56 days apart. TCRbeta repertoire sequencing was used to assess the specificity and breadth of SARS-CoV-2-reactive T cell receptors after Ad26.COV2.S vaccination. The TCR-sequenced set comprised around 30 samples: some 19 Ad26.COV2.S vaccine recipients, 5 placebo recipients and 8 SARS-CoV-2 convalescent individuals. Participants in the trial were split at random into five groups of five each, receiving low-dose or high-dose Ad26.COV2.S once or twice, or else placebo on both occasions. Investigators did not know the trial group allocation while performing experiments and assessing outcomes.

The intended sense of this specimen's treatment or condition label: 15 to 20 received Ad26.COV2.S at low or high dose, single or two shots; about 5 received placebo; per-sample allocation not given. Repertoires of vaccine and placebo recipients were sequenced from samples taken on day 63 after the first injection. In Cohort 1b, some 25 adults aged 18-55 years were enrolled at a single site in Boston, USA, between 29 July and 7 August 2020. Ad26.COV2.S consisted of a replication-incompetent adenovirus type 26 vector by which a prefusion-stabilized SARS-CoV-2 spike protein from the original Wuhan strain was expressed. Concerning this clone: The clone's antigen remains unknown. No base quality information exists; no much larger clone differs at one position.

Overall results and qualifications from the work: After vaccination, substantial breadth of spike-specific CD8+ and CD4+ T cell responses was reported. The study was not powered to compare responses between vaccine doses or regimens. According to the authors, total T cell responses may have been underestimated by the TCR breadth and depth analyses. Comparable non-spike TCR breadth was observed between vaccine and placebo recipients, consistent with only spike being contained in the vaccine. Spike-specific TCR breadth was higher in Ad26.COV2.S recipients than in placebo recipients (P = 0.0014).

Taken from cysteine to phenylalanine, the CDR3 has 17 residues. Of all the DNA, just the CDR3 is kept, 51 bases in frame from base 1. CDR1 and CDR2 (MNHEY, SVGEGT) derive from the germline V gene. Ends trimmed: V by 6 bases, J by 9 bases; bases unmatched to a gene: 16. The immunoSEQ Assay was used to sequence TCRbeta CDR3 regions. After extraction, genomic DNA underwent amplification by bias-controlled multiplex PCR, followed by high-throughput sequencing. The study's own analysis went as follows. To quantify the absolute abundance of every unique TCRbeta CDR3 region, sequences were collapsed and filtered. T cell fraction was estimated by normalizing TCRbeta template counts to usable DNA, which was measured by amplifying reference genes present in all nucleated cells. Repertoire TCRs were annotated as SARS-CoV-2-specific when V gene, CDR3 amino acid sequence and J gene were exactly matched to a known reactive TCR set. The reference SARS-CoV-2 TCR set was derived from MIRA and filtered for enrichment in COVID-19-positive ImmuneCODE repertoires, a step that removed public or cross-reactive TCRs. Using the MIRA antigens, annotated TCRs were further analysed by specific ORF or by position within an ORF. Breadth was defined as the number of annotated unique rearrangements divided by the total number of unique productive rearrangements, and depth was defined as the summed frequency of the annotated unique rearrangements. TCR breadth was compared between groups using two-sided Wilcoxon rank-sum tests. In its TCRdb copy, this immuneACCESS table keeps in-frame sequences only and misses some clones. Where compared with another copy, unresolved V genes explain less than half of these, and the others have no known cause. V, J and clone size are taken as reported in that table, and D and trimming were inferred from the DNA itself. The sample table contains 440,000 or so clones; only one count was recorded for 80% to 90% of them. The ten largest clones capture 1.7% of the sample.

This clonotype originated in a person aged 18 to 65 who received the Ad26.COV2.S COVID-19 vaccine or a placebo. The chain was built from TRBV6-2 or TRBV6-3 and TRBJ2-5; 13 middle bases align to TRBD2. Source: peripheral blood, taken in a trial of Ad26.COV2.S vaccine versus placebo. The base sequence is TGTGCCAGCAGCCAAACTCGACTAGCGGGGGGACAAACGTCCCAGTACTTC. Its protein product is CASSQTRLAGGQTSQYF.